The subject of this entry is one T cell receptor beta chain. The antigen remains unidentified. The data were taken from a study of cytomegalovirus exposure and HLA in healthy donors. General observations from the study: Across HLA loci, a later analysis found differing TCR association rates, with DRB1 most and HLA-C fewest.

CDR1 and CDR2 (germline): GTSNPN, SVGIG (reference sequence). V was pared by 3 bases and J by 8 bases, with 16 bases between. The CDR3 is 13 residues long. PCR amplification relied on 60 Vbeta primers (plus 13 Jbeta primers). The assay was immunoSEQ multiplex PCR, and TCRdb's table has in-frame clones only and misses some. Of fewer than 75,000 clones listed, about 81% were seen once; the top ten hold around 12%. This TCR came from a man aged 65-85 years in good health and CMV-seronegative. Input material: PBMCs. V gene TRBV30 combines with J gene TRBJ1-2; tentative D call: TRBD1 (6 bases). The CDR3 sequence is CAWSLWTVDGYTF. CDR3 DNA: TGTGCCTGGAGCCTTTGGACAGTAGACGGCTACACCTTC. The whole variable domain, remainder taken from reference TRBV30 and TRBJ1-2, is SQTIHQWPATLVQPVGSPLSLECTVEGTSNPNLYWYRQAAGRGLQLLFYSVGIGQISSEVPQNLSASRPQDRQFILSSKKLLLSDSGFYLCAWSLWTVDGYTFGSGTRLTVV.